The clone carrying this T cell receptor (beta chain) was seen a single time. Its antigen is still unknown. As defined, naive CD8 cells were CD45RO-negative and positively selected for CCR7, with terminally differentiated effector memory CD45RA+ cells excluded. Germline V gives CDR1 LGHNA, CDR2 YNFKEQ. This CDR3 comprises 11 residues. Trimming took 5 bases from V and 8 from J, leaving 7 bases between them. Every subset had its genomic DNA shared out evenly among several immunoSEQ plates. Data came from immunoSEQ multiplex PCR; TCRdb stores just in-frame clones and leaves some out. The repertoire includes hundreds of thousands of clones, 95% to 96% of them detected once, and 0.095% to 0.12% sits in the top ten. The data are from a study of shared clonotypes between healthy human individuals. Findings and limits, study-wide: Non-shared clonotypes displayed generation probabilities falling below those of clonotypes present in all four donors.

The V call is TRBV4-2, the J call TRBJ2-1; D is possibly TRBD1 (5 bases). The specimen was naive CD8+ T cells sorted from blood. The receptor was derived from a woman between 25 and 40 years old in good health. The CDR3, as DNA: TGTGCCAGCAGCAGGGGCCATGAGCAGTTCTTC. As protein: CASSRGHEQFF.